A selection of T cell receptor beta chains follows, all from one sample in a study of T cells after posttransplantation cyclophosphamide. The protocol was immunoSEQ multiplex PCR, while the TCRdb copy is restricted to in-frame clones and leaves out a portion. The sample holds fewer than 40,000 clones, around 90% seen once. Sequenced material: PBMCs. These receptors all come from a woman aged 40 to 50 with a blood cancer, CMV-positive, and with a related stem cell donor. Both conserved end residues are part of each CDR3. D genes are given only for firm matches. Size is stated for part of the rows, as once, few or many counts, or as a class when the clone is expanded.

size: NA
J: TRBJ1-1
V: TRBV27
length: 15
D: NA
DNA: TGTGCCAGCAGTTTACGATTCCCGCGGAACACTGAAGCTTTCTTT
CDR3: CASSLRFPRNTEAFF

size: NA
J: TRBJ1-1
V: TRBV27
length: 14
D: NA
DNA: TGTGCCAGCAGCCTACAGGGTAGTAGGACTGAAGCTTTCTTT
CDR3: CASSLQGSRTEAFF

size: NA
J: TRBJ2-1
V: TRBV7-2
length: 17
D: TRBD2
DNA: TGTGCCAGCAGCTTATGGGCTAGCGGGGGGTCTCTCAATGAGCAGTTCTTC
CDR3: CASSLWASGGSLNEQFF

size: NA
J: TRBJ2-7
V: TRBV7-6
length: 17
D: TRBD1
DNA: TGTGCCAGCAGCTTAGGCACCGGGACAGGGTTTTCCTACGAGCAGTACTTC
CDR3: CASSLGTGTGFSYEQYF

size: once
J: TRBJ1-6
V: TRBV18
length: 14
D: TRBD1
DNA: TGTGCCAGCTCAACCGGGACAGACATCCCACCCCTCCACTTT
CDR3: CASSTGTDIPPLHF

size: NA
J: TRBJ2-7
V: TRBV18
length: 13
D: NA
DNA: TGTGCCAGCTCCGGGCAGGGGCTCTCGGAGCAGTACTTC
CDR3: CASSGQGLSEQYF

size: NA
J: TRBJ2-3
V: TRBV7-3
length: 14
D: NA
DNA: TGTGCCAGCAGCCCAGGACAGCGCACAGATACGCAGTATTTT
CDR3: CASSPGQRTDTQYF

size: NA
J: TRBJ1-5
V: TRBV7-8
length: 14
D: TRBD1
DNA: TGTGCCAGCAGCTCGGACAGGGGAGGACAGCCCCAGCATTTT
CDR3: CASSSDRGGQPQHF

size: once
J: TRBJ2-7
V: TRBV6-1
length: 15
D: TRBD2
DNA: TGTGCCAGCAGTGAAGCCCCGGGACTAATTGGCGAGCAGTACTTC
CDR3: CASSEAPGLIGEQYF

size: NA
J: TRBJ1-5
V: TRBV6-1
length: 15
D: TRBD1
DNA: TGTGCCAGCGCCACCGGGACAGTTAGCAATCAGCCCCAGCATTTT
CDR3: CASATGTVSNQPQHF

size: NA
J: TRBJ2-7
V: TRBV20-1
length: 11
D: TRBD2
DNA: TGCAGTGCTCCCCGGGGGGACGAGCAGTACTTC
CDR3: CSAPRGDEQYF

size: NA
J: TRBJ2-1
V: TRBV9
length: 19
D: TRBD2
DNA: TGTGCCAGCAGCGTCTACGGGACTAGCGGGGGGGACTCCTACAATGAGCAGTTCTTC
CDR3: CASSVYGTSGGDSYNEQFF

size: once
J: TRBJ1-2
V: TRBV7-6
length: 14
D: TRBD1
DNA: TGTGCCAGCAGCTCTGGACAGGCTAACTATGGCTACACCTTC
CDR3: CASSSGQANYGYTF

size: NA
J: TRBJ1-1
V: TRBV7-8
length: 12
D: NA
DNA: TGTGCCAGCAGCTTAGTCCGGACTGAAGCTTTCTTT
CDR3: CASSLVRTEAFF

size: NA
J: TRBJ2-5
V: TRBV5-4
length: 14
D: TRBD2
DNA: TGTGCCAGCAGCTTGTGGCCTAGCGGCGAGACCCAGTACTTC
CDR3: CASSLWPSGETQYF

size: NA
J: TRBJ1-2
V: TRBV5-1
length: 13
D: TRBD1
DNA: TGCGCCAGCCGGACAGGGAGGTTGAGGGGCTACACCTTC
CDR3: CASRTGRLRGYTF

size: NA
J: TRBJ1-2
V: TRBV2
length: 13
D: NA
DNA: TGTGCCAGCAGTGGGACAGCTAACTATGGCTACACCTTC
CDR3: CASSGTANYGYTF

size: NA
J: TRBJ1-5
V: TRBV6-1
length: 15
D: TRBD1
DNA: TGTGCCAGCAGAGCCGCACAGGGGTCGAATCAGCCCCAGCATTTT
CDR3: CASRAAQGSNQPQHF

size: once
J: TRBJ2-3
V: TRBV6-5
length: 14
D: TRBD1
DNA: TGTGCCAGCAGACGACAGGGGAGCACAGATACGCAGTATTTT
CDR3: CASRRQGSTDTQYF

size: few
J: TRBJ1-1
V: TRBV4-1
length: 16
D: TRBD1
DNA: TGCGCCAGCAGCGAGGTGACAGGGGCGGCCAACACTGAAGCTTTCTTT
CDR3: CASSEVTGAANTEAFF

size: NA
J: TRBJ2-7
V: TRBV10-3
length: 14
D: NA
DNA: TGTGCCATCAGTGATATCGACTGGGCCTACGAGCAGTACTTC
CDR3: CAISDIDWAYEQYF

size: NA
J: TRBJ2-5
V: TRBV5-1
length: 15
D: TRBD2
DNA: TGCGCCAGCAGCTGGACTAGCGGGCCCCAAGAGACCCAGTACTTC
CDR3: CASSWTSGPQETQYF

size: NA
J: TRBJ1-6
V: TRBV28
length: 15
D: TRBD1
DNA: TGTGCCAGCAGAATTCCGACAGGGGAGGGGTCACCCCTCCACTTT
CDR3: CASRIPTGEGSPLHF

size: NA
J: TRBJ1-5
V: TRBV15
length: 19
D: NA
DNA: TGTGCCACCAGCAGACAGCGGGGAGTGGCAGGGGTTGTGAATCAGCCCCAGCATTTT
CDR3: CATSRQRGVAGVVNQPQHF

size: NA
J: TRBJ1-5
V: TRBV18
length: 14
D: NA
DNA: TGTGCCAGCTCACCACTGGACGGGGATCAGCCCCAGCATTTT
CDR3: CASSPLDGDQPQHF

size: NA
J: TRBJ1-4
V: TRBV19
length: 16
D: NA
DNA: TGTGCCAGTAGTATATTGGGGGCAGCAACTAATGAAAAACTGTTTTTT
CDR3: CASSILGAATNEKLFF

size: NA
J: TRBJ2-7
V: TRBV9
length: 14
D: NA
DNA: TGTGCCAGCAGCGTAGATGGACAGCCTTACGAGCAGTACTTC
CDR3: CASSVDGQPYEQYF

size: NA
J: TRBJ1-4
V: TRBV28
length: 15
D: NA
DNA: TGTGCCAGCAGTCGAGAGGGACTGGCTAATGAAAAACTGTTTTTT
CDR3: CASSREGLANEKLFF

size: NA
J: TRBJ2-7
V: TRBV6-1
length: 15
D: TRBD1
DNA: TGTGCCAGCAGTGGCGGGACAGGGGTGACCTACGAGCAGTACTTC
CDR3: CASSGGTGVTYEQYF

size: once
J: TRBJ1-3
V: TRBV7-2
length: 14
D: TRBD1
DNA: TGTGCCAGCAGCGCTAGGGGGCCTGGAAACACCATATATTTT
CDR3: CASSARGPGNTIYF

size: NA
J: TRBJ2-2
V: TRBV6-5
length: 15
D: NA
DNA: TGTGCCAGCAGTTACTCGACAGGGAACACCGGGGAGCTGTTTTTT
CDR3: CASSYSTGNTGELFF

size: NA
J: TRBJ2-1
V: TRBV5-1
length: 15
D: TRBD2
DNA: TGCGCCAGCAGCCTTCTAGCGGGGGGGCCCAATGGGCAGTTCTTC
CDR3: CASSLLAGGPNGQFF

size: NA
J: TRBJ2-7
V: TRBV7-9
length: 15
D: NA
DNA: TGTGCCAGCAGCTCGACAGGGTGGGGGGCCTACGAGCAGTACTTC
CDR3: CASSSTGWGAYEQYF

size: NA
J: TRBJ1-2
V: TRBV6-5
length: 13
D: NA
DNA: TGTGCCAGCAGTTACCAGGGGAACTATGGCTACACCTTC
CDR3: CASSYQGNYGYTF

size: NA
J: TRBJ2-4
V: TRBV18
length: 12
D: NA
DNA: TGTGCCAGCTCACAAGACAGAAGCATTCAGTACTTC
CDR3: CASSQDRSIQYF

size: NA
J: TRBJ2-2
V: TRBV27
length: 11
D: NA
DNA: TGTGCCAGCAGTTCGACCGGGGAGCTGTTTTTT
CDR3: CASSSTGELFF

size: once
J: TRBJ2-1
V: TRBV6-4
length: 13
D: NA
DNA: TGTGCCAGCAGTGAGGAGTCAGCAACTGAGCAGTTCTTC
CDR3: CASSEESATEQFF

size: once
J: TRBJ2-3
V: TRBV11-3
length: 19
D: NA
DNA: TGTGCCAGCAGCTTAAGTAGGCGTAGATTGACAGAGAACACAGATACGCAGTATTTT
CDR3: CASSLSRRRLTENTDTQYF

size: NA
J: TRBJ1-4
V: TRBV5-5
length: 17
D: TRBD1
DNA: TGTGCCAGCAGCTTGGTAGGACAGGGGGCGGCTAATGAAAAACTGTTTTTT
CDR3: CASSLVGQGAANEKLFF

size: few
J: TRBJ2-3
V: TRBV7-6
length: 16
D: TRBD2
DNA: TGTGCCAGCAGCTTAGCTAGCGGGGCGAGGGCAGATACGCAGTATTTT
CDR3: CASSLASGARADTQYF

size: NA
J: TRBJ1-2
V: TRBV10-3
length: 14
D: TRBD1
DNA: TGTGCCAGCCAGACAGGGGGCTCTAACTATGGCTACACCTTC
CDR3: CASQTGGSNYGYTF

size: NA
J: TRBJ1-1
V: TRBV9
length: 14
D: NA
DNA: TGTGCCAGCAGCGCCGGACAGATGAACACTGAAGCTTTCTTT
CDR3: CASSAGQMNTEAFF

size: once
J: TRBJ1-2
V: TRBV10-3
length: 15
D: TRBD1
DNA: TGTGCCATCAGTGAGGAGGACAGGCCTAACTATGGCTACACCTTC
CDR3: CAISEEDRPNYGYTF

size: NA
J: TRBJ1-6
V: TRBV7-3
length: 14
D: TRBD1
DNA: TGTGCCAGCAGCGCCGGGACAGGGAATTCACCCCTCCACTTT
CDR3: CASSAGTGNSPLHF

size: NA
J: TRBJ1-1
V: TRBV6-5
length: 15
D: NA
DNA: TGTGCCAGCAGTTCGACAGTTTTGGGGAACACTGAAGCTTTCTTT
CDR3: CASSSTVLGNTEAFF

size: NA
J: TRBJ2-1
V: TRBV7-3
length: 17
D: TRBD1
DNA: TGTGCCAGCAGCTTAAAGGGTGGCGGGACAGGGCGCAATGAGCAGTTCTTC
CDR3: CASSLKGGGTGRNEQFF

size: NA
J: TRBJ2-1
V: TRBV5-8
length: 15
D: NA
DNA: TGTGCCAGCAGCTTACTCGGGTCCGCCTACAATGAGCAGTTCTTC
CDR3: CASSLLGSAYNEQFF

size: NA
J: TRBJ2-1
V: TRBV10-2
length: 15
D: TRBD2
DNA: TGCGCCAGCAGTGAACGGCGGGGGGCCTACAATGAGCAGTTCTTC
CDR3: CASSERRGAYNEQFF